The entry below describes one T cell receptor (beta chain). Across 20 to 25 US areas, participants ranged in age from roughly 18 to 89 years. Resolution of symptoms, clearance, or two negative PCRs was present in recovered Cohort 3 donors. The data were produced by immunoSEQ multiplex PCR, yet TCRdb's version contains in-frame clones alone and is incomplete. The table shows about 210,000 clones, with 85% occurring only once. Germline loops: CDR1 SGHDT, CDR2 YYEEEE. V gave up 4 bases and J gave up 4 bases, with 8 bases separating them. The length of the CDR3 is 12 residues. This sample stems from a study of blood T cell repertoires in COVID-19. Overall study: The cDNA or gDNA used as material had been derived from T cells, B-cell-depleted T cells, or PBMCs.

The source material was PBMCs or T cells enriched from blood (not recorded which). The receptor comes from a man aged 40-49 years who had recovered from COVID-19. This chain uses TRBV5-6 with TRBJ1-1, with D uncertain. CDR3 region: CASSAGGTEAFF. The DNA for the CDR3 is TGTGCCAGCAGCGCGGGCGGCACTGAAGCTTTCTTT.